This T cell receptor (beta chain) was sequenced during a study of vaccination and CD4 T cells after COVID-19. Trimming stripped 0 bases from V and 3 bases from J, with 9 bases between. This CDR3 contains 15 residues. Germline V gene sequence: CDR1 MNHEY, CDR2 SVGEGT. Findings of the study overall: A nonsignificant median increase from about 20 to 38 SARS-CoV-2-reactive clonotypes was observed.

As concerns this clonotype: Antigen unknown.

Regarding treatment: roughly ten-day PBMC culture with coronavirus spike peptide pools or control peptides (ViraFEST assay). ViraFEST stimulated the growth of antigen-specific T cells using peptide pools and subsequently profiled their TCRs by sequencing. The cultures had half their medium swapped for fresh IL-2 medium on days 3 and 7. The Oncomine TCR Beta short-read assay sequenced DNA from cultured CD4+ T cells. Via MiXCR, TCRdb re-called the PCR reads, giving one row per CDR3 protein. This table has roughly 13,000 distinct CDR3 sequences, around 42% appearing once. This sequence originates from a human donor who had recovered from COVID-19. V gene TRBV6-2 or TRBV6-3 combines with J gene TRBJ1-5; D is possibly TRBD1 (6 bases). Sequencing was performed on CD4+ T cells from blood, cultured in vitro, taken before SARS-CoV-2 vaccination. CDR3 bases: TGTGCCAGCAGTTACTCAGGGGGATTCAATCAGCCCCAGCATTTT. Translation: CASSYSGGFNQPQHF.